Shown below are 25 T cell receptor beta chains from a single sample sequenced in a study of Tregs in tolerant kidney transplant recipients. TCRdb's table, derived via immunoSEQ multiplex PCR, lists solely in-frame clones and lacks some. The profile shows some 240,000 clones, about four fifths of them singletons. The sequenced sample consisted of CD4+ T cells from blood. The receptors originated from a human donor in good health.

The chain is built from TRBV7-9 and TRBJ2-7; TRBD2 matches 10 bases. The CDR3 totals 16 residues. Germline CDR1 SEHNR, CDR2 FQNEAQ (reference sequence). V lost 5 bases and J lost 2; bases outside the gene matches: 9. Written as DNA, the CDR3 is TGTGCCAGCAGCCCCCGTGGGACTAGCGCGACCTACGAGCAGTACTTC. Protein: CASSPRGTSATYEQYF.

This clone was detected a few times. The chain has TRBV19 and TRBJ2-6, with 7 bases identical to TRBD2. The V gene end was trimmed by 10 bases and the J gene end by 2 bases; junction bases not matched to a gene: 5. This CDR3 spans 14 amino acids. Germline V gene lookup returns CDR1 LNHDA and CDR2 SQIVND (reference sequence). The CDR3 DNA follows: TGTGCCATCTCAGCGGGGCCTGGGGCCAACGTCCTGACTTTC. Amino acids: CAISAGPGANVLTF. Together with reference TRBV19 and TRBJ2-6, the CDR3 gives the full variable domain: DGGITQSPKYLFRKEGQNVTLSCEQNLNHDAMYWYRQDPGQGLRLIYYSQIVNDFQKGDIAEGYSVSREKKESFPLTVTSAQKNPTAFYLCAISAGPGANVLTFGAGSRLTVL.

The chain recombines TRBV5-1 with TRBJ1-1; D possibly corresponds to TRBD1 (6 bases). Germline values: CDR1 SGHRS, CDR2 YFSETQ. The CDR3 runs to 14 residues. Trimming removed 4 bases at V and 1 base at J, with 11 bases between. The CDR3 bases are TGCGCCAGCAGCCCGGGACACACGAACACTGAAGCTTTCTTT. It specifies CASSPGHTNTEAFF.

The CDR3 DNA sequence: TGTGCCAGCAGTGATCAGCGGTGGACCACAGATACGCAGTATTTT. Translating gives CASSDQRWTTDTQYF. The chain has TRBV6-1 and TRBJ2-3; D is possibly TRBD2 (5 bases). The germline V gene encodes CDR1 MNHNS and CDR2 SASEGT. The CDR3 has 15 amino acids. V was shortened by 3 bases and J by 2 bases, with 12 bases between the two germline ends.

As concerns this clone: At the DNA level, this CDR3 is encoded by other sequences in the same sample as well. V is TRBV5-1 and J is TRBJ2-7, with 9 nucleotides matching TRBD2. The trim removed 0 bases at V and 3 bases at J, leaving 4 bases unmatched. The CDR3 length is 15 residues. The germline V gene has CDR1 SGHRS and CDR2 YFSETQ. CDR3 amino acids: CASSLVRRGGYEQYF. The CDR3 nucleotides are TGCGCCAGCAGCTTGGTTCGGCGGGGGGGCTACGAGCAGTACTTC.

This chain joins TRBV18 and TRBJ2-3, with D perhaps matching TRBD1 (6 bases). V lost 8 bases to trimming and J lost 2 bases, with 14 bases between them. The germline gives CDR1 KGHSH, CDR2 LQKENI. This CDR3 has 14 amino acids. CDR3 DNA: TGTGCCAGCCTGGCTACAGGGTACACAGATACGCAGTATTTT. Protein sequence: CASLATGYTDTQYF.

J is TRBJ1-2 and V is TRBV18; D gene ambiguous. Trimming stripped 3 bases from V and 0 bases from J, with 5 bases between. Germline CDR1 and CDR2: KGHSH and LQKENI. The CDR3 is 13 residues long. The CDR3 loop reads CASSPGANYGYTF. DNA for the CDR3: TGTGCCAGCTCACCCGGTGCTAACTATGGCTACACCTTC.

The V and J genes are TRBV27 and TRBJ1-2, with 11 bases fitting TRBD1. The CDR3 runs 16 residues. Germline V CDR1 and CDR2: MNHEY, SMNVEV (reference sequence). The ends lost 5 bases at V and 0 bases at J; junction bases unmatched: 5. CDR3 sequence: CASSPLDRGPNYGYTF. CDR3 DNA sequence: TGTGCCAGCAGTCCCCTGGACAGGGGGCCTAACTATGGCTACACCTTC.

The CDR3 region is CASSLGQLKLAKNIQYF. The CDR3 DNA follows: TGCGCCAGCAGCTTGGGTCAGCTGAAACTAGCCAAAAACATTCAGTACTTC. The V call is TRBV5-1, the J call TRBJ2-4; unclear D gene. The germline CDR1 and CDR2 sequences are SGHRS and YFSETQ. V was shortened by 0 bases and J by 0 bases, with 13 bases between the two germline ends. The CDR3 runs 17 residues.

The V and J genes are TRBV5-6 and TRBJ2-5; TRBD2 might be the D (5 bases). Germline values: CDR1 SGHDT, CDR2 YYEEEE. Deletions cut 1 base from V and 3 bases from J, with 13 bases between. The CDR3 runs to 15 residues. In DNA, the CDR3 is TGTGCCAGCAGCTTGCTAGCCGTGGCAAAAGAGACCCAGTACTTC. Translated, it gives CASSLLAVAKETQYF.

The chain has TRBV7-8 and TRBJ1-3; D unresolved. This CDR3 comprises 17 residues. Trimming removed 2 bases at V and 4 bases at J, with 18 bases between. Germline V gives CDR1 SGHVS, CDR2 FQNEAQ. The CDR3 loop is CASSLLEHARGGNTIYF. The CDR3 coding sequence is TGTGCCAGCAGCTTACTAGAACATGCGCGAGGGGGAAACACCATATATTTT. The whole variable domain, remainder taken from reference TRBV7-8 and TRBJ1-3, is GAGVSQSPRYKVAKRGQDVALRCDPISGHVSLFWYQQALGQGPEFLTYFQNEAQLDKSGLPSDRFFAERPEGSVSTLKIQRTQQEDSAVYLCASSLLEHARGGNTIYFGEGSWLTVV.

The J gene is TRBJ2-3, the V gene TRBV19, with 8 bases identical to TRBD2. The junction had 5 bases not matched to a gene; V was cut back by 3 bases and J by 3 bases. CDR3 length equals 15 residues. The germline CDR1 and CDR2 sequences are LNHDA and SQIVND (reference sequence). Here the CDR3 DNA reads TGTGCCAGTAGTATTCCCGGGGGGGCTACAGATACGCAGTATTTT. It translates to CASSIPGGATDTQYF. The variable domain in full, with the rest retrieved from reference TRBV19 and TRBJ2-3, is DGGITQSPKYLFRKEGQNVTLSCEQNLNHDAMYWYRQDPGQGLRLIYYSQIVNDFQKGDIAEGYSVSREKKESFPLTVTSAQKNPTAFYLCASSIPGGATDTQYFGPGTRLTVL.

In the case of this clone: One end of the junction does not line up with germline, which may come from a read error. The sample contains more than one DNA sequence encoding this CDR3. The V call is TRBV15, the J call TRBJ1-5, with D possibly matching TRBD1 (5 bases). Germline V lookup: CDR1 LNHNV, CDR2 YYDKDF (reference sequence). This CDR3 spans 12 amino acids. CDR3 in DNA: TGCGCCACCAGCAGAGATCGGGGCGTCAGGCATTTT. This translates into CATSRDRGVRHF.

The sample holds one count of this clone. The same CDR3 is also encoded by other DNA sequences in this sample. This chain uses TRBV5-6 with TRBJ2-1; D unresolved. This CDR3 region has 13 residues. Between the trimmed V and J ends, which lost 4 bases and 4 bases, there was a span of 9 bases. Looked up from germline, CDR1 is SGHDT and CDR2 is YYEEEE. CDR3 coding DNA: TGTGCCAGCAGCCTACGATCTTACAATGAGCAGTTCTTC. Protein: CASSLRSYNEQFF.

The chain is built from TRBV9 and TRBJ1-2; D gene uncertain. Germline V gene sequence: CDR1 SGDLS, CDR2 YYNGEE. V was clipped by 0 bases and J by 0 bases, with 15 bases between them. There are 17 residues in the CDR3. The CDR3 protein is CASSVDFFGKANYGYTF. CDR3 in DNA: TGTGCCAGCAGCGTAGATTTTTTCGGGAAAGCTAACTATGGCTACACCTTC.

The CDR3 coding sequence is TGCGCCAGCAGTGAGACAGGGTTCGAGACCCAGTACTTC. It specifies CASSETGFETQYF. V is TRBV10-1 and J is TRBJ2-5; tentatively, D is TRBD1 (6 bases). Trimming removed 2 bases at V and 5 bases at J, with 9 bases between. The CDR3 is made up of 13 amino acids. The germline CDR1 and CDR2 sequences are WNHNN and SYGVQD (reference sequence).

The count of this clone is one. The chain joins TRBV27 to TRBJ2-1, with D hard to call. The CDR3 totals 16 residues. Trimming left V 5 bases short and J 2 bases short, with 16 bases between. Germline V gene lookup returns CDR1 MNHEY and CDR2 SMNVEV (reference sequence). CDR3 DNA: TGTGCCAGCAGTATTCTCGCGGATGTAACCTACAATGAGCAGTTCTTC. Its translation: CASSILADVTYNEQFF.

This clone was observed a few times. The chain has TRBV5-4 and TRBJ2-1; 7 bases line up with TRBD1. The CDR3 contains 14 residues. The trim removed 9 bases at V and 0 bases at J, leaving 6 bases unmatched. Germline V gives CDR1 SGHNT, CDR2 YYREEE (reference sequence). CDR3 nucleotides: TGTGCCACCTCGGGACAGACCTCCTACAATGAGCAGTTCTTC. Protein: CATSGQTSYNEQFF.

V is TRBV6-5 and J is TRBJ2-2, with a tentative D call TRBD1 (6 bases). Germline V gives CDR1 MNHEY, CDR2 SVGAGI. The ends were cut back, 6 bases at V and 1 base at J, with 12 bases in the middle. This CDR3 contains 15 residues. The CDR3 sequence is CASRNRALNTGELFF. As DNA, the CDR3 is TGTGCCAGCAGAAACAGGGCTTTGAACACCGGGGAGCTGTTTTTT.

The genes are TRBV4-1 and TRBJ1-1; perhaps TRBD1 as D (6 bases). The CDR3 totals 17 residues. Germline V gene lookup returns CDR1 MGHRA and CDR2 YSYEKL. The ends were cut back, 4 bases at V and 1 base at J, with 19 bases in the middle. The DNA for the CDR3 is TGCGCCAGCAGCCTCCGGGACAACATTCTGGCGAACACTGAAGCTTTCTTT. Protein sequence: CASSLRDNILANTEAFF.

This chain uses TRBV5-6 with TRBJ1-1, with D possibly matching TRBD1 (6 bases). The length of the CDR3 is 13 residues. V was shortened by 5 bases and J by 2 bases, with 10 bases between the two germline ends. The germline gives CDR1 SGHDT, CDR2 YYEEEE. CDR3 residues: CASSRTANTEAFF. In DNA, the CDR3 is TGTGCCAGCAGTAGGACAGCCAACACTGAAGCTTTCTTT.

V is TRBV14 and J is TRBJ2-7; D is possibly TRBD1 (5 bases). Trimming shortened V by 1 base and J by 2 bases, and 12 bases separated the two germline ends. The CDR3 consists of 15 residues. CDR1 and CDR2 (germline): SGHDN, FVKESK. The CDR3 DNA reads as TGTGCCAGCAGCCAAGCCCGACAGCCTACCTACGAGCAGTACTTC. This gives the protein CASSQARQPTYEQYF.

This chain links TRBV7-9 with TRBJ1-5; 7 bases agree with TRBD1. V lost 1 base to trimming and J lost 2 bases; unmatched junction nucleotides: 8. CDR1 is SEHNR and CDR2 is FQNEAQ in the germline V gene (reference sequence). This CDR3 contains 17 residues. The CDR3 coding sequence is TGTGCCAGCAGCTTAGGTGCGACAGGGCGACGCAATCAGCCCCAGCATTTT. Amino acids: CASSLGATGRRNQPQHF.

The chain couples TRBV19 to TRBJ1-5; 8 nucleotides line up with TRBD1. This CDR3 spans 15 amino acids. CDR1 and CDR2 from the germline V gene are LNHDA and SQIVND (reference sequence). The J segment lost 6 bases and the V segment lost 3 bases, leaving 7 bases of the junction unmatched. The CDR3 protein is CASSIPQGGRQPQHF. DNA of the CDR3: TGTGCCAGTAGTATTCCACAGGGGGGCCGTCAGCCCCAGCATTTT. The full variable domain, rest sourced from reference TRBV19 and TRBJ1-5, is DGGITQSPKYLFRKEGQNVTLSCEQNLNHDAMYWYRQDPGQGLRLIYYSQIVNDFQKGDIAEGYSVSREKKESFPLTVTSAQKNPTAFYLCASSIPQGGRQPQHFGDGTRLSIL.

The chain employs TRBV29-1 and TRBJ1-5, with D maybe TRBD1 (5 bases). V lost 4 bases and J 0 bases, leaving 10 bases between the germline ends. Germline lookup yields CDR1 SQVTM and CDR2 ANQGSEA. The CDR3 totals 14 residues. This chain's CDR3 is CSVGGDNSNQPQHF. CDR3 nucleotide sequence: TGCAGCGTTGGGGGCGACAATAGCAATCAGCCCCAGCATTTT.